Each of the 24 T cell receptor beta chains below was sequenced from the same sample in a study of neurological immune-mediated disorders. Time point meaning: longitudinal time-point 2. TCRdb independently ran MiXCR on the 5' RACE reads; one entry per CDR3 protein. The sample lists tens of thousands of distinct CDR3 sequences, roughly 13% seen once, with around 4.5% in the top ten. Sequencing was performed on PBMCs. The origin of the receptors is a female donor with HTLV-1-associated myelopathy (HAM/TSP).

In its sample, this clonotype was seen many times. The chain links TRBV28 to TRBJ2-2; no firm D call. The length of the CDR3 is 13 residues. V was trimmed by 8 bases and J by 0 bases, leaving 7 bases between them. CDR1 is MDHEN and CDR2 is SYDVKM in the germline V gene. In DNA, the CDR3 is TGTGCCAGCCAGGAGCCGAACACCGGGGAGCTGTTTTTT. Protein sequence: CASQEPNTGELFF.

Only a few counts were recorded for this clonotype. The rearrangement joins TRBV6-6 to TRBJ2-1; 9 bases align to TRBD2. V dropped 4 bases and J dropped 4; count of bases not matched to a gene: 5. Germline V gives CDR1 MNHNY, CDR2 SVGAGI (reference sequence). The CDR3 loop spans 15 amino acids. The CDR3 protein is CASSSGLARYNEQFF. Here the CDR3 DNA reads TGTGCCAGCAGTTCGGGACTAGCCAGGTACAATGAGCAGTTCTTC.

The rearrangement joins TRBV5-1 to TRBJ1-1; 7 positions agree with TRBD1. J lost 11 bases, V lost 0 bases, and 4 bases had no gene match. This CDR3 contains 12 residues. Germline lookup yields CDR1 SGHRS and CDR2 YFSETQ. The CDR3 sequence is CASSLDSGGAFF. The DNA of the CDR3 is TGCGCCAGCAGCTTGGATTCAGGGGGGGCTTTCTTT.

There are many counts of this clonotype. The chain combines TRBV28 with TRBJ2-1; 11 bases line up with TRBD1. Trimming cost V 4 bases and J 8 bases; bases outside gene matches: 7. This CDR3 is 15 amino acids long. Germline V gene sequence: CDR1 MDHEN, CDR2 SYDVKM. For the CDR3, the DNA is TGTGCCAGCAGTTCCCGGACAGGGGGCGTGGATGAGCAGTTCTTC. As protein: CASSSRTGGVDEQFF.

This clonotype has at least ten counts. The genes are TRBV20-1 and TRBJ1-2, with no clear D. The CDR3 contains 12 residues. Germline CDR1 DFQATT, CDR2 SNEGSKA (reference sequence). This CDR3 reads CTRRPLNYGYTF. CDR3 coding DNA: TGCACACGTCGACCTCTAAACTATGGCTACACCTTC.

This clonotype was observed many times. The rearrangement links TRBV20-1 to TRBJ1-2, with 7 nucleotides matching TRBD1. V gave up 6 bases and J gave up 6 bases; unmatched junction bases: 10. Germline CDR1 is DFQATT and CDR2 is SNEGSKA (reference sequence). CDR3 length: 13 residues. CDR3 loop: CSATTGVRNGYTF. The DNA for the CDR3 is TGCAGTGCCACTACAGGGGTTCGGAATGGCTACACCTTC.

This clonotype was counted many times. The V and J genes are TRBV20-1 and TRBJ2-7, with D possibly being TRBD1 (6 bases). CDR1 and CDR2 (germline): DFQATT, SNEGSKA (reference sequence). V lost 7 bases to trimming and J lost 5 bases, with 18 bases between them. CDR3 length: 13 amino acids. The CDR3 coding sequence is TGCAGTGTACAGGGTCGTGCAACGCACGAGCAGTACTTC. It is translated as CSVQGRATHEQYF.

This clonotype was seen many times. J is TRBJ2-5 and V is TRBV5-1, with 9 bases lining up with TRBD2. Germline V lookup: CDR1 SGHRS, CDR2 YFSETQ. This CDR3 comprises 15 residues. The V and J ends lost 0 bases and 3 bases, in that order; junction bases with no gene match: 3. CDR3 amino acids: CASSLGSGGKETQYF. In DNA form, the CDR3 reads TGCGCCAGCAGCTTGGGTAGCGGGGGAAAAGAGACCCAGTACTTC.

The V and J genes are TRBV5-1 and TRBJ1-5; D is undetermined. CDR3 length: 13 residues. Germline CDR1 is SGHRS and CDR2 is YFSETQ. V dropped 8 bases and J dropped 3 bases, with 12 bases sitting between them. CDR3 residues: CASSTDNNQPQHF. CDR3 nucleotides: TGCGCCAGTTCGACGGATAACAATCAGCCCCAGCATTTT. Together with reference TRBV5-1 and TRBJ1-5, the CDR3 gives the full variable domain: KAGVTQTPRYLIKTRGQQVTLSCSPISGHRSVSWYQQTPGQGLQFLFEYFSETQRNKGNFPGRFSGRQFSNSRSEMNVSTLELGDSALYLCASSTDNNQPQHFGDGTRLSIL.

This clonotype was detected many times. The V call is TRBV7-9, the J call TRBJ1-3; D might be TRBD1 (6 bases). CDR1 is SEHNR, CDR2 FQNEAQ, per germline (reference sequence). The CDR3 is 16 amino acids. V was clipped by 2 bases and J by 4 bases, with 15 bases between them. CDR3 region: CASSLSVPGAGNTIYF. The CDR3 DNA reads TGTGCCAGCAGCTTATCGGTCCCAGGGGCAGGAAACACCATATATTTT.

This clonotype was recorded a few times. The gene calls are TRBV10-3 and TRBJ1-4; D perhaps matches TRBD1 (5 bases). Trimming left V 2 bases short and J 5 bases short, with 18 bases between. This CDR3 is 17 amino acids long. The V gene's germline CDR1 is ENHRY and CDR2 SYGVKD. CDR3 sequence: CAISETLPQGGNEKLFF. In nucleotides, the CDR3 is TGTGCCATCAGTGAGACCCTCCCTCAGGGAGGCAATGAAAAACTGTTTTTT.

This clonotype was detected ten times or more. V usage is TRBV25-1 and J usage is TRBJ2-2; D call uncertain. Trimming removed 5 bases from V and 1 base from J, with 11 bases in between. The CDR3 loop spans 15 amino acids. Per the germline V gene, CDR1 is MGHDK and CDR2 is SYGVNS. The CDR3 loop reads CASSSRTVNTGELFF. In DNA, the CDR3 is TGTGCCAGCAGTAGTAGAACGGTGAACACCGGGGAGCTGTTTTTT. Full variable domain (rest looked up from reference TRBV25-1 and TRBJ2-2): EADIYQTPRYLVIGTGKKITLECSQTMGHDKMYWYQQDPGMELHLIHYSYGVNSTEKGDLSSESTVSRIRTEHFPLTLESARPSHTSQYLCASSSRTVNTGELFFGEGSRLTVL.

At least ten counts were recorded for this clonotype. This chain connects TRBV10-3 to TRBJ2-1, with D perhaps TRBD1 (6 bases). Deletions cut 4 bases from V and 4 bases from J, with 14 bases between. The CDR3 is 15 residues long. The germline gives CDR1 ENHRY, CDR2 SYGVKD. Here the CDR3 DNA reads TGTGCCATCAGTGCATCCGGGACACTTTACAATGAGCAGTTCTTC. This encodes CAISASGTLYNEQFF.

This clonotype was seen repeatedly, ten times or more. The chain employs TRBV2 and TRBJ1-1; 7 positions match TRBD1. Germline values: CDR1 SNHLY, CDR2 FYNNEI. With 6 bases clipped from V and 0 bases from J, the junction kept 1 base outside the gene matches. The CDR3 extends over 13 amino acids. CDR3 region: CASSTGVNTEAFF. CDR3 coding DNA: TGTGCCAGCAGCACAGGGGTGAACACTGAAGCTTTCTTT.

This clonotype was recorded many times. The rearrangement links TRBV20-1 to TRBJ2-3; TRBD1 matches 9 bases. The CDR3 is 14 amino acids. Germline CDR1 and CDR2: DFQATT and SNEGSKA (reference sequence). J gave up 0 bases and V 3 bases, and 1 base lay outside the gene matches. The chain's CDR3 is CSARGQGSTDTQYF. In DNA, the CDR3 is TGCAGTGCTAGGGGACAGGGAAGCACAGATACGCAGTATTTT.

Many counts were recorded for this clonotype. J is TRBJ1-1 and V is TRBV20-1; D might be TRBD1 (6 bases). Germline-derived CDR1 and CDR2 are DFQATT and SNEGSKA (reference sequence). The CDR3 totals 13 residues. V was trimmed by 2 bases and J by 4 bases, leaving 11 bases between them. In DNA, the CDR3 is TGCAGTGCTAGATCGCAGGGGTCCACTGAAGCTTTCTTT. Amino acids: CSARSQGSTEAFF.

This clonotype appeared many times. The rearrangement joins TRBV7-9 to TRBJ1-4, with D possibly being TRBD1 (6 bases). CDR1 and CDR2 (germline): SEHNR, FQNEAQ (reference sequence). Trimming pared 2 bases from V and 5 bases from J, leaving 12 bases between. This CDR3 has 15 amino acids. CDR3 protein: CASSLQGIPNEKLFF. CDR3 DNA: TGTGCCAGCAGCTTACAGGGGATTCCGAATGAAAAACTGTTTTTT. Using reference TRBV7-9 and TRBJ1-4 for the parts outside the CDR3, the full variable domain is DTGVSQNPRHKITKRGQNVTFRCDPISEHNRLYWYRQTLGQGPEFLTYFQNEAQLEKSRLLSDRFSAERPKGSFSTLEIQRTEQGDSAMYLCASSLQGIPNEKLFFGSGTQLSVL.

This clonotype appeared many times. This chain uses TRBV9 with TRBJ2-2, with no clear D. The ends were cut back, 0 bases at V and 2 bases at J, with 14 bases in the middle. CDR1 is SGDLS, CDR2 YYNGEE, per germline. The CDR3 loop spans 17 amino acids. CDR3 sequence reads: CASSVDFRAVNTGELFF. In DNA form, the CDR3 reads TGTGCCAGCAGCGTAGATTTTAGGGCAGTAAACACCGGGGAGCTGTTTTTT. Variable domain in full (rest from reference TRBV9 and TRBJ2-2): DSGVTQTPKHLITATGQRVTLRCSPRSGDLSVYWYQQSLDQGLQFLIQYYNGEERAKGNILERFSAQQFPDLHSELNLSSLELGDSALYFCASSVDFRAVNTGELFFGEGSRLTVL.

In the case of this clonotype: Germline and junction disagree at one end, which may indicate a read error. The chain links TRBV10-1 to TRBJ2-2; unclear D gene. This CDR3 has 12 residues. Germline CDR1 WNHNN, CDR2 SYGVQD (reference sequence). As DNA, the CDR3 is TGCGACAGCAAAGGGAACACCGGGGAGCTGTTTTTT. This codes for CDSKGNTGELFF.

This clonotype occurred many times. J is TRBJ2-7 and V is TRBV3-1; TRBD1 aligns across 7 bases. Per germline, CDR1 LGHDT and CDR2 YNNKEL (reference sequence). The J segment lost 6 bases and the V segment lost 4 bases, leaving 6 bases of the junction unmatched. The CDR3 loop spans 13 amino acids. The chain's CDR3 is CASSRDSHREQYF. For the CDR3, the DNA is TGTGCCAGCAGCCGGGACAGCCATCGCGAGCAGTACTTC.

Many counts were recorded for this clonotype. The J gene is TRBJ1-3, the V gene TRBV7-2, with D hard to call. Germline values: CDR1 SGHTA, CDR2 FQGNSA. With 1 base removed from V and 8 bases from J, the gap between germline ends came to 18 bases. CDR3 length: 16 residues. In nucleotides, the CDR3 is TGTGCCAGCAGCTTAGGAGGGAACTCCCTCGGTGACACCATATATTTT. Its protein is CASSLGGNSLGDTIYF.

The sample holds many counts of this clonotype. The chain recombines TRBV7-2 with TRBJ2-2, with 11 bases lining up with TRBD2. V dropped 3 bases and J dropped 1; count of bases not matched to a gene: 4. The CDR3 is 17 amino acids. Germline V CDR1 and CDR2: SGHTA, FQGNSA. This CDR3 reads CASSFPSGGRNTGELFF. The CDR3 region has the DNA TGTGCCAGCAGCTTCCCTAGCGGGGGGCGGAACACCGGGGAGCTGTTTTTT. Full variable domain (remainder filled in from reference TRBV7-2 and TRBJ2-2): GAGVSQSPSNKVTEKGKDVELRCDPISGHTALYWYRQSLGQGLEFLIYFQGNSAPDKSGLPSDRFSAERTGGSVSTLTIQRTQQEDSAVYLCASSFPSGGRNTGELFFGEGSRLTVL.

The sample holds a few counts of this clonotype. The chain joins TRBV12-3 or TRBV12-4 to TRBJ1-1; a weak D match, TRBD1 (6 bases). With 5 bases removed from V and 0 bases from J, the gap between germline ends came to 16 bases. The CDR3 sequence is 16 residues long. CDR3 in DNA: TGTGCCAGCAGTCCACATCGGGCAGGGGTGAACACTGAAGCTTTCTTT. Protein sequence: CASSPHRAGVNTEAFF.

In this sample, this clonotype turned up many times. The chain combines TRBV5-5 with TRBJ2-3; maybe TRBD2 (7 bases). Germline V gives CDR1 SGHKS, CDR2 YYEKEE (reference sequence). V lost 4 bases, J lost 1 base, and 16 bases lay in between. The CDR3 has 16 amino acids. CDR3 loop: CASSLLGGARTDTQYF. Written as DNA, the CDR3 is TGTGCCAGCAGCCTCCTAGGGGGGGCACGCACAGATACGCAGTATTTT.